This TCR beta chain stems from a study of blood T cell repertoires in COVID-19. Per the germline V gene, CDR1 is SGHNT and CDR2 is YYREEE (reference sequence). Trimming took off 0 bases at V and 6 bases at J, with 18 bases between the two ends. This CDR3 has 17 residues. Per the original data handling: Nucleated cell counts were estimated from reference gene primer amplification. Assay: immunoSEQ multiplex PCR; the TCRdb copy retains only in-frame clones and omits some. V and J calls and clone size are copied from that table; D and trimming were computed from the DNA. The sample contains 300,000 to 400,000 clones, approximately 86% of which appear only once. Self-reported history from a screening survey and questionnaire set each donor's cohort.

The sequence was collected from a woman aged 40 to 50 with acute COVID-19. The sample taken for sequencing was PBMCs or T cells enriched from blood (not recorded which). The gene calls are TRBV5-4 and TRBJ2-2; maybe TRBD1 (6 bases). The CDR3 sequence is CASSLDGGRGWAGELFF. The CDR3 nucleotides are TGTGCCAGCAGCTTGGACGGAGGCAGGGGATGGGCCGGGGAGCTGTTTTTT.